This T cell receptor (beta chain) is drawn from a study of early T cells in non-severe SARS-CoV-2 infection. Study-wide results and limits: Sequences matched to VDJdb favored anti-spike CD8 responses, while private and CD4 specificities were missed.

This CDR3 is 14 amino acids long. CDR1 is LGHDT, CDR2 YNNKEL, per germline (reference sequence). Separate cDNA molecules each had unique molecular identifiers attached to them. TCRdb analysed the 5' RACE reads with MiXCR anew, one entry per CDR3 protein. Found here are approximately 34,000 distinct CDR3 sequences, 5% to 5.5% of them singletons; the top ten hold about 6%. For this clonotype: The antigen is unknown. Relative to the germline gene, one junction end is altered; a read error may explain this.

V gene TRBV3-1 combines with J gene TRBJ1-1, with D perhaps TRBD1 (6 bases). The source of this sequence is an adult who was a healthcare worker with PCR-confirmed SARS-CoV-2 infection or an uninfected control (not recorded which). The input for sequencing was whole blood, taken at baseline. This chain's CDR3 is CASSRQQGNTEAFF. In DNA, the CDR3 is TGTGCCAGCAGCCGTCAACAGGGTAACACAGAAGCTTTCTTT. The full variable domain, completed using reference TRBV3-1 and TRBJ1-1, is DTAVSQTPKYLVTQMGNDKSIKCEQNLGHDTMYWYKQDSKKFLKIMFSYNNKELIINETVPNRFSPKSPDKAHLNLHINSLELGDSAVYFCASSRQQGNTEAFFGQGTRLTVV.